This TCR beta chain was captured in a study of T cells in Graves' hyperthyroidism and ophthalmopathy. It was RNA transcripts that yielded the amplified TCR beta CDR3 regions. The study used the HTBI primer set for a first-round RT-PCR of the TCR CDR3. TCRdb reprocessed the multiplex PCR reads with MiXCR, giving one entry per CDR3 protein. The sample includes about 270,000 distinct CDR3 sequences, approximately 24% seen only once; the top ten take about 40%. Patients showing uncontrolled infection, other autoimmune disease, pregnancy or lactation were ineligible. In germline, CDR1 is MDHEN, CDR2 SYDVKM. V was clipped by 4 bases and J by 5 bases; unmatched bases: 10. CDR3 length equals 15 residues. This clonotype was observed at least ten times.

Sequenced material: blood. The chain joins TRBV28 to TRBJ2-7; the match to TRBD2 covers 8 bases. The source of this sequence is a woman aged 35 to 49 with Graves' ophthalmopathy. The CDR3 nucleotides are TGTGCCAGCAGTTCCCCGAGCGGGAGCCTTGACGAGCAGTACTTC. This encodes CASSSPSGSLDEQYF.